This T cell receptor beta chain was documented in a study of Ad26.COV2.S vaccination and SARS-CoV-2 variants. Study information: The donor belonged to the COV1001 Ad26.COV2.S trial arm. Whole-study findings and limits: The TCR-based breadth and depth measures might underestimate overall T cell responses. In vaccinated individuals, spike-specific CD8+ and CD4+ T cell responses reportedly displayed substantial breadth. Vaccinees showed greater spike-specific TCR breadth than placebo recipients.

Treatment meaning: some 20 received Ad26.COV2.S at low or high dose, single or two shots; 5 received placebo; per-sample allocation not given. Sample collection was performed on day 63 after the first vaccine or placebo injection. This clone was detected only once. Its target is not known. V was shortened by 2 bases and J by 2 bases, with 9 bases between the two germline ends. The CDR3 has 14 amino acids. The germline CDR1 and CDR2 sequences are MNHEY and SVGEGT. The repertoire was sequenced with immunoSEQ multiplex PCR; TCRdb's copy has only in-frame clones and lacks some. The sample lists about 480,000 clones; roughly nine tenths were seen once.

V usage is TRBV6-2 or TRBV6-3 and J usage is TRBJ1-1; unclear D gene. Sequencing was performed on peripheral blood, taken in a trial of Ad26.COV2.S vaccine versus placebo. This TCR derives from a person between 18 and 60 years old who received the Ad26.COV2.S COVID-19 vaccine or a placebo. CDR3 DNA: TGTGCCAGCAGTTACGGGAGTAGAAACACTGAAGCTTTCTTT. This gives the protein CASSYGSRNTEAFF.